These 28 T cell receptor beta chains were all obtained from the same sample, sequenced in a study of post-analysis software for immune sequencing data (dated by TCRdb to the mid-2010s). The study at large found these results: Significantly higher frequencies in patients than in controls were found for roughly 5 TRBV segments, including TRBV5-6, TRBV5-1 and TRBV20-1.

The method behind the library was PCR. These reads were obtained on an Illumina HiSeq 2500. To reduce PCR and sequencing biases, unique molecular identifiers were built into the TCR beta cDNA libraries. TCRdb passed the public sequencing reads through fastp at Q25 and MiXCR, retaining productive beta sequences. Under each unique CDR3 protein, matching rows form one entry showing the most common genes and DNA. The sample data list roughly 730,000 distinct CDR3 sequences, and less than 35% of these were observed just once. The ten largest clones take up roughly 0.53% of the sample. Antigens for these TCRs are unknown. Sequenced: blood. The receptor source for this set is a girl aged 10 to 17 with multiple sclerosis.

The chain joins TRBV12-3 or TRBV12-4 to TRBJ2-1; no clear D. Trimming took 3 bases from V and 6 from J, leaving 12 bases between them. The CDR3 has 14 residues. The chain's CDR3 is CASSFGTGPNEQFF. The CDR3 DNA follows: TGTGCCAGCAGTTTTGGAACCGGTCCCAATGAGCAGTTCTTC.

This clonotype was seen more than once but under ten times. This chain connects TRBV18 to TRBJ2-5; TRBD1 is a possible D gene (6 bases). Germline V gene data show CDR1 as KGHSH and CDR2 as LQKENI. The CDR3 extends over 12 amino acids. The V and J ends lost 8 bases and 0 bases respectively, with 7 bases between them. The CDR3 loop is CASGDNQETQYF. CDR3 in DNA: TGTGCCAGCGGGGACAACCAAGAGACCCAGTACTTC.

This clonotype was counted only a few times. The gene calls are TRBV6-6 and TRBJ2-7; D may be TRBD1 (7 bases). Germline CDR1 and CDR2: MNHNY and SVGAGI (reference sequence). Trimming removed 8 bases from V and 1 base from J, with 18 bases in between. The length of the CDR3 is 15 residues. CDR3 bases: TGTGCCAGCGCACAGGGGAGGCATGGGTCCTACGAGCAGTACTTC. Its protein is CASAQGRHGSYEQYF.

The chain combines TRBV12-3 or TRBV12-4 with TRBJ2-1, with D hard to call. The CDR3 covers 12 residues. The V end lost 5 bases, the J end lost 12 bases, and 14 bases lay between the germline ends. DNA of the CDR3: TGTGCCAGCAGTCTCCATGCCTATGGGCAGTTCTTC. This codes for CASSLHAYGQFF.

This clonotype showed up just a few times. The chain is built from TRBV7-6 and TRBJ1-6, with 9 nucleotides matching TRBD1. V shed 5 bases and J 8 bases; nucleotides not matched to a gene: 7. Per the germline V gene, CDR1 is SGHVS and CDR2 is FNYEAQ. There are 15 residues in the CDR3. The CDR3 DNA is TGTGCCAGCAGCCAAGACAGGGGGTCGGATTCACCCCTCCACTTT. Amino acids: CASSQDRGSDSPLHF.

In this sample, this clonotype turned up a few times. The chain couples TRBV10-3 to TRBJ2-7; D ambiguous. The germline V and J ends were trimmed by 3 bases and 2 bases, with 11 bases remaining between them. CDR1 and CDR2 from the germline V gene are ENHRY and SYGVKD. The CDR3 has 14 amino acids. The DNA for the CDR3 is TGTGCCATCAGTGATGCGGTCCTTACCTACGAGCAGTACTTC. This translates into CAISDAVLTYEQYF.

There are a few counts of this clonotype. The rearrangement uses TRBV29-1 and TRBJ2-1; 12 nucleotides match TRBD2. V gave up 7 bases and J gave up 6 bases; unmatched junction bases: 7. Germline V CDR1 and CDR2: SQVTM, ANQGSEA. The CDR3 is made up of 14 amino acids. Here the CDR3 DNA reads TGCAGCGCTAGCGGGGGGGCCACGGGCAATGAGCAGTTCTTC. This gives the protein CSASGGATGNEQFF.

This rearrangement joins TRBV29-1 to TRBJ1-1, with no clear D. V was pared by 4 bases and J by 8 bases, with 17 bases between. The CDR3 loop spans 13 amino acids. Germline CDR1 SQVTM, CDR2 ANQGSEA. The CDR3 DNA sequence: TGCAGCGTTGTCGAGACTCCTAGACGGGAAGCTTTCTTT. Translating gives CSVVETPRREAFF. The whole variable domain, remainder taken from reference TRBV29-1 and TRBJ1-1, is SAVISQKPSRDICQRGTSLTIQCQVDSQVTMMFWYRQQPGQSLTLIATANQGSEATYESGFVIDKFPISRPNLTFSTLTVSNMSPEDSSIYLCSVVETPRREAFFGQGTRLTVV.

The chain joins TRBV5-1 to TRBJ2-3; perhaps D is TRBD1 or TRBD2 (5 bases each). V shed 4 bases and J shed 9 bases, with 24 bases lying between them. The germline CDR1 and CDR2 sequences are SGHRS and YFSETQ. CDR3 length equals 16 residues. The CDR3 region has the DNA TGCGCCAGCAGCGCCGGCCTCGGGACGGGTTCCAGGACGCAGTATTTT. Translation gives CASSAGLGTGSRTQYF. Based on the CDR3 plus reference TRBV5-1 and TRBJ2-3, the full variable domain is KAGVTQTPRYLIKTRGQQVTLSCSPISGHRSVSWYQQTPGQGLQFLFEYFSETQRNKGNFPGRFSGRQFSNSRSEMNVSTLELGDSALYLCASSAGLGTGSRTQYFGPGTRLTVL.

Written as DNA, the CDR3 is TGCGCCAGCAGCCTACGGACTAGCGGGTACACAGATACGCAGTATTTT. Its translation is CASSLRTSGYTDTQYF. The chain recombines TRBV5-1 with TRBJ2-3, with TRBD2 matching 11 bases. The CDR3 contains 16 residues. Trimming at V came to 4 bases and at J to 2 bases, leaving 6 bases not matched to a gene. CDR1 SGHRS and CDR2 YFSETQ come from the germline V gene. The entire variable domain, with the rest obtained from reference TRBV5-1 and TRBJ2-3, is as follows: KAGVTQTPRYLIKTRGQQVTLSCSPISGHRSVSWYQQTPGQGLQFLFEYFSETQRNKGNFPGRFSGRQFSNSRSEMNVSTLELGDSALYLCASSLRTSGYTDTQYFGPGTRLTVL.

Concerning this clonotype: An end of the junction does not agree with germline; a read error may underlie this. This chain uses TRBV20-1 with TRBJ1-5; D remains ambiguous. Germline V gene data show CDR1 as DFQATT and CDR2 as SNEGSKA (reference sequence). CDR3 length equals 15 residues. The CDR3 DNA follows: TGCAGTGCTAGAGAAAGGTATGATAGCAATCGGCCCCAGCATTTT. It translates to CSARERYDSNRPQHF.

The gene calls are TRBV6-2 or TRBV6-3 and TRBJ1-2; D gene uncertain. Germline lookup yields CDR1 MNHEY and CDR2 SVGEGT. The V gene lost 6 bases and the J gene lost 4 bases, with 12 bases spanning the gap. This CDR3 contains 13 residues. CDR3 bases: TGTGCCAGCAGGTGGACTGCATTCTATGGCTACACCTTC. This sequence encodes CASRWTAFYGYTF.

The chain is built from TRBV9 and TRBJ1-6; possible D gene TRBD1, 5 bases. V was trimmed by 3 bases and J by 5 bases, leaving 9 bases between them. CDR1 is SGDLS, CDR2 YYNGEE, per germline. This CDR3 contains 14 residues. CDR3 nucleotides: TGTGCCAGCAGCGCGACAGCTCATAATTCACCCCTCCACTTT. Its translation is CASSATAHNSPLHF. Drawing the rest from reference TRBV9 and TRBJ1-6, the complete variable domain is DSGVTQTPKHLITATGQRVTLRCSPRSGDLSVYWYQQSLDQGLQFLIQYYNGEERAKGNILERFSAQQFPDLHSELNLSSLELGDSALYFCASSATAHNSPLHFGNGTRLTVT.

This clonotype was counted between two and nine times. CDR3 region: CASSRGGSREQYF. CDR3 coding DNA: TGTGCCAGCAGCAGGGGGGGGTCGAGGGAGCAGTACTTC. The chain employs TRBV7-2 and TRBJ2-7; perhaps TRBD2 as D (7 bases). Germline CDR1 is SGHTA and CDR2 is FQGNSA. This CDR3 region has 13 residues. Trimming took off 5 bases at V and 7 bases at J, with 15 bases between the two ends. The full variable domain, completed using reference TRBV7-2 and TRBJ2-7, is GAGVSQSPSNKVTEKGKDVELRCDPISGHTALYWYRQSLGQGLEFLIYFQGNSAPDKSGLPSDRFSAERTGGSVSTLTIQRTQQEDSAVYLCASSRGGSREQYFGPGTRLTVT.

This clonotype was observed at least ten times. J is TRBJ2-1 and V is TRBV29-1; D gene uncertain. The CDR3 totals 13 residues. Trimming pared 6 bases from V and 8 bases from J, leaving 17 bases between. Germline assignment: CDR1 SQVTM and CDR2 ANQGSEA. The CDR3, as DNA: TGCAGCGTCGAGCCGACCCGCGGCCATGAGCAGTTCTTC. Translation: CSVEPTRGHEQFF.

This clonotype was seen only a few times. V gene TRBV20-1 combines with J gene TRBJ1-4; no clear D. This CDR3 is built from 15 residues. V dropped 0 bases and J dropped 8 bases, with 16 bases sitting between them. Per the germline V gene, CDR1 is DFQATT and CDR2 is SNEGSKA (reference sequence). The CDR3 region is CSARDFGVYGEKLFF. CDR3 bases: TGCAGTGCTAGAGATTTTGGAGTCTACGGAGAAAAACTGTTTTTT.

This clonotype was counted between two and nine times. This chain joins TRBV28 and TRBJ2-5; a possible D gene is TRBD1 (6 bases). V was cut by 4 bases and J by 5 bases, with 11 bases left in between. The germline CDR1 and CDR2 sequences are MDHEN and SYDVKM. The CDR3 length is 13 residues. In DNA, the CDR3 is TGTGCCAGCAGTTACAGGGTGGGGGAGACCCAGTACTTC. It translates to CASSYRVGETQYF.

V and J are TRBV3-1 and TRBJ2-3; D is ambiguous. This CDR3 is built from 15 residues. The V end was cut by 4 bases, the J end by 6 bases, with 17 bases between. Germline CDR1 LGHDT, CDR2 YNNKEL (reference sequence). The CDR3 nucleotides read TGTGCCAGCAGCCCAACACCATCCTCCGGCGATACGCAGTATTTT. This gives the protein CASSPTPSSGDTQYF.

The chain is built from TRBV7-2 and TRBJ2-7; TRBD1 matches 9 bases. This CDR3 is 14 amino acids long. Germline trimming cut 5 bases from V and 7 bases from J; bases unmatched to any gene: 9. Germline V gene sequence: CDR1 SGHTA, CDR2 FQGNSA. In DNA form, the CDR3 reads TGTGCCAGCAGCCCGGGGACAGGGTCCTGGGAGCAGTACTTC. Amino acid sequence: CASSPGTGSWEQYF.

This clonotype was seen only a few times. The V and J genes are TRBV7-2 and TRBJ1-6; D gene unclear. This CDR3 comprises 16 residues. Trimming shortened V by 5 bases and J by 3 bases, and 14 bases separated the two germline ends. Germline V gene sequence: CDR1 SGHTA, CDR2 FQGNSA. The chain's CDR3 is CASSLSESSYNSPLHF. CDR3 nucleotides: TGTGCCAGCAGCCTGTCGGAGTCAAGCTATAATTCACCCCTCCACTTT.

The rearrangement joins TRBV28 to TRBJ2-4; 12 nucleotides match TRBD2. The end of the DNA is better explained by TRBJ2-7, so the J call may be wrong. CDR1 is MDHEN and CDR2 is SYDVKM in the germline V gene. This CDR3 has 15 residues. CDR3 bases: TGTGCCAGCAGTGAACTAGCGGGAGGACTCTACGAGCAGTACTTC. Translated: CASSELAGGLYEQYF.

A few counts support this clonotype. In DNA form, the CDR3 reads TGTGCCAGCAGCTTAGCGTCGGGATCCCTCCACTTT. Its translation is CASSLASGSLHF. The V gene is TRBV7-2, the J gene TRBJ1-6; D not certain. The CDR3 sequence is 12 residues long. The ends were cut back, 0 bases at V and 14 bases at J, with 8 bases in the middle. Germline V lookup: CDR1 SGHTA, CDR2 FQGNSA.

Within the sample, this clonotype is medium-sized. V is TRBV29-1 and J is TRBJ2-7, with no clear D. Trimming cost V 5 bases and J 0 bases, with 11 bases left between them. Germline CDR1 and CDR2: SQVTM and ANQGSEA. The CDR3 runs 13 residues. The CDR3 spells CSVIRAVSYEQYF. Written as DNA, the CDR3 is TGCAGCGTTATCCGGGCCGTCTCCTACGAGCAGTACTTC.

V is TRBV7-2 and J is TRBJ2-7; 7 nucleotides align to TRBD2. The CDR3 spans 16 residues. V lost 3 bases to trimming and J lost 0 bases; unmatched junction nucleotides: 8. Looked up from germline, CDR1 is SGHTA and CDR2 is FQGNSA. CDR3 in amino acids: CASSLSTSTNSYEQYF. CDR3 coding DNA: TGTGCCAGCAGCTTGTCGACTAGCACAAACTCCTACGAGCAGTACTTC.

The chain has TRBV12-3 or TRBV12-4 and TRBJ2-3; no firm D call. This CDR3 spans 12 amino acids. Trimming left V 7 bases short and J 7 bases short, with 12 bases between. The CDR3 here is CASTPSGNTQYF. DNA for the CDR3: TGTGCCAGCACCCCCAGTGGGAATACGCAGTATTTT.

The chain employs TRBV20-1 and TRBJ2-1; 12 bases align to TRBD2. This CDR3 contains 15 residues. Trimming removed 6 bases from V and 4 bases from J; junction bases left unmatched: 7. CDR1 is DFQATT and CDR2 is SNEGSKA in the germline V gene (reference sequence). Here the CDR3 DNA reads TGCAGTGCCTTAGGGACTAGCGGGTTGTACAATGAGCAGTTCTTC. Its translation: CSALGTSGLYNEQFF.

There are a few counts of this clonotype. For the CDR3, the DNA is TGCGCCAGCAGCTTGGTTTCGACTAGCCGGACCCAGTACTTC. Translation: CASSLVSTSRTQYF. V and J are TRBV5-1 and TRBJ2-5; 7 nucleotides line up with TRBD2. The CDR3 length is 14 residues. Germline values: CDR1 SGHRS, CDR2 YFSETQ. The ends lost 0 bases at V and 7 bases at J; junction bases unmatched: 6. The whole variable domain, remainder taken from reference TRBV5-1 and TRBJ2-5, is KAGVTQTPRYLIKTRGQQVTLSCSPISGHRSVSWYQQTPGQGLQFLFEYFSETQRNKGNFPGRFSGRQFSNSRSEMNVSTLELGDSALYLCASSLVSTSRTQYFGPGTRLLVL.

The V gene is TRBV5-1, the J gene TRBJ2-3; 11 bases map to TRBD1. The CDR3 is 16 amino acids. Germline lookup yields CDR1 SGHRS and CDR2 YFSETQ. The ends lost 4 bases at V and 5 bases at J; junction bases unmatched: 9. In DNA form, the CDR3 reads TGCGCCAGCAGCCCTATCGGGACAGGGGGGGTAGATACGCAGTATTTT. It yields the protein CASSPIGTGGVDTQYF.